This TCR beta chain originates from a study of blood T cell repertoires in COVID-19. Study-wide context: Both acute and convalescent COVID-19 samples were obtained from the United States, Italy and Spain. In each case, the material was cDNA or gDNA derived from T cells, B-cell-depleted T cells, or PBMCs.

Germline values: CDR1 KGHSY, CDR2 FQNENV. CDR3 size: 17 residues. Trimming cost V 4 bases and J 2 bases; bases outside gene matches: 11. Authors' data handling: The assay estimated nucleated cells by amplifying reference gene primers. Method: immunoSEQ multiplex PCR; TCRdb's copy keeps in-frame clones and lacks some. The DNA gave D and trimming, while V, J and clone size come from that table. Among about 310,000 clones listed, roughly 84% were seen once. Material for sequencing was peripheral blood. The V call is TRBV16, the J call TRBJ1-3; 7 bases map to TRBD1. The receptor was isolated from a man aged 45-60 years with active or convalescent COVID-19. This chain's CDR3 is CASSRIKTGEPGNTIYF. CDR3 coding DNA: TGTGCCAGCAGCCGGATCAAAACAGGGGAGCCTGGAAACACCATATATTTT.